What follows are 8 T cell receptor beta chains derived from one specimen sequenced in a study of blood T cell repertoires in COVID-19. Clones were sequenced by immunoSEQ multiplex PCR, and TCRdb holds only the in-frame ones, with some missing. The table lists fewer than 350,000 clones, approximately 88% of them singletons. Sample: peripheral blood. The receptors come from a woman in her twenties or thirties with COVID-19, enrolled during active disease.

The chain has TRBV7-2 and TRBJ1-3; 8 bases are a match to TRBD1. The trim removed 2 bases at V and 2 bases at J, leaving 11 bases unmatched. This CDR3 comprises 18 residues. Germline lookup yields CDR1 SGHTA and CDR2 FQGNSA. CDR3: CASSLRPGTGGTGNTIYF. Here the CDR3 DNA reads TGTGCCAGCAGCTTAAGGCCAGGGACAGGTGGAACTGGAAACACCATATATTTT.

The chain carries TRBV11-3 and TRBJ2-5, with 7 bases fitting TRBD2. The CDR3 length is 14 residues. Trimming removed 1 base from V and 3 bases from J; junction bases left unmatched: 2. Germline-derived CDR1 and CDR2 are SGHNT and YENEEA. Here the CDR3 DNA reads TGTGCCAGCAGCTTAGCGGGGGGAAAAGAGACCCAGTACTTC. Residues: CASSLAGGKETQYF.

The chain combines TRBV6-5 with TRBJ1-3; D call uncertain. The length of the CDR3 is 15 residues. Germline values: CDR1 MNHEY, CDR2 SVGAGI. Trimming pared 1 base from V and 4 bases from J, leaving 11 bases between. CDR3 bases: TGTGCCAGCAGTTACTTCCCGGGGATGGGAAACACCATATATTTT. This sequence encodes CASSYFPGMGNTIYF.

This chain uses TRBV3-1 (or the pseudogene TRBV3-2) with TRBJ2-2; 8 nucleotides line up with TRBD1. With V trimmed by 6 bases and J by 3 bases, 6 bases remained unmatched. In germline, CDR1 is LGHDT, CDR2 YNNKEL (reference sequence). This CDR3 contains 15 residues. The CDR3 DNA is TGTGCCAGCAGTCCGGACAGGGCTGACACCGGGGAGCTGTTTTTT. Protein: CASSPDRADTGELFF.

The chain links TRBV6-2 or TRBV6-3 to TRBJ1-5, with D perhaps TRBD1 (5 bases). Trimming left V 0 bases short and J 4 bases short, with 7 bases between. The CDR3 has 14 amino acids. Germline CDR1 is MNHEY and CDR2 is SVGEGT. CDR3 in DNA: TGTGCCAGCAGTTACTCGACAGTAAATCAGCCCCAGCATTTT. It is translated as CASSYSTVNQPQHF.

The genes are TRBV5-5 and TRBJ1-6; perhaps TRBD1 as D (6 bases). V was cut by 0 bases and J by 9 bases, with 13 bases left in between. Germline V lookup: CDR1 SGHKS, CDR2 YYEKEE (reference sequence). The CDR3 is 15 residues long. The CDR3 protein is CASSLEGVRGSPLHF. The DNA of the CDR3 is TGTGCCAGCAGCTTGGAGGGGGTCCGGGGTTCACCCCTCCACTTT.

The chain joins TRBV7-9 to TRBJ2-5; 7 nucleotides line up with TRBD1. With V trimmed by 5 bases and J by 2 bases, 8 bases remained unmatched. This CDR3 is 15 amino acids long. Germline V gene sequence: CDR1 SEHNR, CDR2 FQNEAQ (reference sequence). The CDR3 loop is CASSPGQAPQETQYF. As DNA, the CDR3 is TGTGCCAGCAGCCCAGGACAGGCCCCACAAGAGACCCAGTACTTC.

V usage is TRBV6-5 and J usage is TRBJ1-2, with 9 bases identical to TRBD1. The CDR3 loop spans 14 amino acids. From germline, CDR1 is MNHEY and CDR2 SVGAGI. J lost 8 bases, V lost 6 bases, and 10 bases had no gene match. CDR3 coding DNA: TGTGCCAGCAGAGAGGACAGGGGCCGATGGGGCTACACCTTC. Protein: CASREDRGRWGYTF.